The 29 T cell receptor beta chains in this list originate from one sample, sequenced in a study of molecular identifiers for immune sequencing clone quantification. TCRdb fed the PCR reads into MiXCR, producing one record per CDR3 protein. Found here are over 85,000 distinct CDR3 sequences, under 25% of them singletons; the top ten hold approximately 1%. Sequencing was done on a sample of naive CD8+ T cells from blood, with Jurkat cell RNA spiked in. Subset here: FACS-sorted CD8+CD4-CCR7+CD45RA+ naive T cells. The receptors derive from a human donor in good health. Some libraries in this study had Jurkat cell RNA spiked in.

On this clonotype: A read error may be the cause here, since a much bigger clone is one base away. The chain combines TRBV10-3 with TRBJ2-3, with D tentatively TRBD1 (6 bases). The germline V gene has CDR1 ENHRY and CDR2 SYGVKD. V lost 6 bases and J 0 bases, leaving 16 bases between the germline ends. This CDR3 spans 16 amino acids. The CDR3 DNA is TGTGCCATCAGCTCCGGGACACTTACAAGCACAGATACGCAGTATTTT. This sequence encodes CAISSGTLTSTDTQYF.

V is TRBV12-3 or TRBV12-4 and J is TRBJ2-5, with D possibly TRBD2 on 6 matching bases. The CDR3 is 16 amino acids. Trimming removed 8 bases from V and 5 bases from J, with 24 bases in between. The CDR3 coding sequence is TGTGCCAGCCTCTTTGGGACTTCCGTTAGAGAGGAGACCCAGTACTTC. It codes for CASLFGTSVREETQYF.

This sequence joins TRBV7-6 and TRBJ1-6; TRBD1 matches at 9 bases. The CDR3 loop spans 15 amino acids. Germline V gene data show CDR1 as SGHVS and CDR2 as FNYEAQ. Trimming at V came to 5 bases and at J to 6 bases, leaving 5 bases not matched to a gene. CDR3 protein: CASSTGTGSNSPLHF. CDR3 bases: TGTGCCAGCAGCACCGGGACAGGGAGTAATTCACCCCTCCACTTT. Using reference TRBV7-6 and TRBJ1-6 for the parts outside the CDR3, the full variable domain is GAGVSQSPRYKVTKRGQDVALRCDPISGHVSLYWYRQALGQGPEFLTYFNYEAQQDKSGLPNDRFSAERPEGSISTLTIQRTEQRDSAMYRCASSTGTGSNSPLHFGNGTRLTVT.

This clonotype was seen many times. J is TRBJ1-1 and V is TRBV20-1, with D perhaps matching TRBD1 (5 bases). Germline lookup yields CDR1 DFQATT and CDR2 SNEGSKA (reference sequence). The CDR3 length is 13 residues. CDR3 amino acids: CRGRRGGNTEAFF. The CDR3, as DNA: TGCAGGGGACGTAGGGGTGGGAACACTGAAGCTTTCTTT.

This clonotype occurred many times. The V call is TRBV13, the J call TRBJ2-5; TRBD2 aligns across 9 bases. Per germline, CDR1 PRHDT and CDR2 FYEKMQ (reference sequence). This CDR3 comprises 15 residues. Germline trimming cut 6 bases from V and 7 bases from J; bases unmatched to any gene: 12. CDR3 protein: CASSQRLADDGTQYF. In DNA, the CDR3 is TGTGCCAGCAGTCAAAGACTAGCGGATGACGGGACCCAGTACTTC.

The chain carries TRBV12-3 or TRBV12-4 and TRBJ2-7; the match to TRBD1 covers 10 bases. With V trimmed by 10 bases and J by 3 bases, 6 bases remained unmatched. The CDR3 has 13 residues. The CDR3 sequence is CATSTGGFYEQYF. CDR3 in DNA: TGTGCCACATCGACAGGGGGCTTCTACGAGCAGTACTTC.

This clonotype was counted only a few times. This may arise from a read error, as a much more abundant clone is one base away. The CDR3 reads CATSDLGYKQYF. The DNA of the CDR3 is TGTGCCACCAGTGATTTGGGGTACAAGCAGTACTTC. The gene calls are TRBV24-1 and TRBJ2-7; D not resolved. Per germline, CDR1 KGHDR and CDR2 SFDVKD. This CDR3 has 12 amino acids. V lost 0 bases, J lost 8 bases, and 7 bases lay in between.

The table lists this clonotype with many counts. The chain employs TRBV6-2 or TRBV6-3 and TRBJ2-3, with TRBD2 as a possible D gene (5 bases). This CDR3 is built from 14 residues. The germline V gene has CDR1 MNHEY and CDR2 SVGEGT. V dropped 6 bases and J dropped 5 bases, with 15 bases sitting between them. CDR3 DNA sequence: TGTGCCAGCAGGACTATGACTGGAGGAGATACGCAGTATTTT. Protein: CASRTMTGGDTQYF.

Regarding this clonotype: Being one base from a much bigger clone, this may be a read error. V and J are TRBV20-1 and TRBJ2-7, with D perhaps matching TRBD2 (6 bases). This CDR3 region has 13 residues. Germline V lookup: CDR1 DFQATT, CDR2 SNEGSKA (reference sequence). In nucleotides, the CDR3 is TGCAGTGCTAGAGGGTCTAGCGTCTACGAGCAGCACTTC. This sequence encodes CSARGSSVYEQHF.

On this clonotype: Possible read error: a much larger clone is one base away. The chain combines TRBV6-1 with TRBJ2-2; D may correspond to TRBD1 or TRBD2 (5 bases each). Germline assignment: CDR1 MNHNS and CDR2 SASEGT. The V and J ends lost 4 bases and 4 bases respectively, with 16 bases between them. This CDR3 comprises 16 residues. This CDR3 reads CASSVLTESGTGELFF. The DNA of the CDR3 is TGTGCCAGCAGTGTATTGACAGAGAGCGGCACCGGGGAGCTGTTTTTT.

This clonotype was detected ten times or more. For the CDR3, the DNA is TGTGCCAGCAGTTACGCCCGGGACAGCTCTGGAAACACCATATATTTT. Its protein product is CASSYARDSSGNTIYF. The V call is TRBV6-2 or TRBV6-3, the J call TRBJ1-3; 7 bases map to TRBD1. V dropped 2 bases and J dropped 0; count of bases not matched to a gene: 4. Per germline, CDR1 MNHEY and CDR2 SVGEGT. This CDR3 spans 16 amino acids.

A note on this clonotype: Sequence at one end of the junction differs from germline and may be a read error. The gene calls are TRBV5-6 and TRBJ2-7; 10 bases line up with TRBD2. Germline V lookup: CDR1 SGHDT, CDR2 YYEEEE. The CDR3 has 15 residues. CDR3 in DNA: TGTGCCAGCAGCTTGAAGCGGGGGGGCCCCTACGGGCAGTACTTC. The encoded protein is CASSLKRGGPYGQYF.

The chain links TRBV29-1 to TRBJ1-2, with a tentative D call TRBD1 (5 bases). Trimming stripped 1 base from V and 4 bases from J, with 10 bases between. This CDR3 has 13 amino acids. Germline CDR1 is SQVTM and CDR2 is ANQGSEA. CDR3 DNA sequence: TGCAGCGTTGAAGTTCCCGGGACCTATGGCTACACCTTC. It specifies CSVEVPGTYGYTF.

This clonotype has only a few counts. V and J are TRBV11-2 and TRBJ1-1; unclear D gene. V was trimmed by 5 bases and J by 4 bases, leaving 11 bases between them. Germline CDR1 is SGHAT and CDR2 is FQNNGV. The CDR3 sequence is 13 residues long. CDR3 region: CASSQKWVTEAFF. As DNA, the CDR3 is TGTGCCAGCAGCCAAAAGTGGGTCACTGAAGCTTTCTTT.

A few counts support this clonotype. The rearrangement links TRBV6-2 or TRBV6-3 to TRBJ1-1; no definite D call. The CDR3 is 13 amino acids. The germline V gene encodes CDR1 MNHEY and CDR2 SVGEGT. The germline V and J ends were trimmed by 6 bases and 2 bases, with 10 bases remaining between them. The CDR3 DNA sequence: TGTGCCAGCAGGGGAGGTGGAAACACTGAAGCTTTCTTT. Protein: CASRGGGNTEAFF.

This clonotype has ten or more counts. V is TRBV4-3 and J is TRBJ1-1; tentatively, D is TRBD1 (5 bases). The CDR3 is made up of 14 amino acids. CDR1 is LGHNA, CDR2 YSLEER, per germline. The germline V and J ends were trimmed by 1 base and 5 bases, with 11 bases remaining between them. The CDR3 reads CASSQVEGRTEAFF. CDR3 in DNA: TGCGCCAGCAGCCAAGTCGAGGGGCGAACTGAAGCTTTCTTT.

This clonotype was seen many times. The CDR3 nucleotides read TGCAGCGTTGAGGAGGGGCAGGGTCATGGCTACACCTTC. Translated: CSVEEGQGHGYTF. The V call is TRBV29-1, the J call TRBJ1-2; D possibly corresponds to TRBD1 (5 bases). Trimming took off 3 bases at V and 6 bases at J, with 14 bases between the two ends. Per the germline V gene, CDR1 is SQVTM and CDR2 is ANQGSEA. The CDR3 extends over 13 amino acids.

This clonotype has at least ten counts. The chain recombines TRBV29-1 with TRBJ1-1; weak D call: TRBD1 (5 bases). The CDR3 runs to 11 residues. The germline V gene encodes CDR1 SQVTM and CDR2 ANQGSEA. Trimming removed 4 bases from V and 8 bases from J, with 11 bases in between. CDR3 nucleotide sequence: TGCAGCGTTGTTGGGGGTGGAGAAGCTTTCTTT. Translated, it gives CSVVGGGEAFF.

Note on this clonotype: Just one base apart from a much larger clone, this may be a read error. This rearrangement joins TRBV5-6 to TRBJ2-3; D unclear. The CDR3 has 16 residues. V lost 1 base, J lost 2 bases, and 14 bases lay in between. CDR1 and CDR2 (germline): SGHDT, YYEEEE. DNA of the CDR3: TGTGCCAGCAGCTTGTCGGTATTAACTAACACAGATACGCAGTATTTT. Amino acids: CASSLSVLTNTDTQYF.

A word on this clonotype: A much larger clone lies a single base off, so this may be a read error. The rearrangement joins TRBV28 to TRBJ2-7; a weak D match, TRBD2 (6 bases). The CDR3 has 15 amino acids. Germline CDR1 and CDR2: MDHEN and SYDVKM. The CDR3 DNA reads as TGTGTCAGCAGTTTAGGGCTCGTCCGGGGGTACGAGCAGTACTTC. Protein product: CVSSLGLVRGYEQYF.

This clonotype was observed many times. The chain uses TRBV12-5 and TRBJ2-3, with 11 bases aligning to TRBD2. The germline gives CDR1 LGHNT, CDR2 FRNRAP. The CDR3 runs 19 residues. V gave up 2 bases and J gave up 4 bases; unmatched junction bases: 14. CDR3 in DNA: TGTGCTAGTGGTTTGTATTCGGCCACTAGCGGGAGTAGAGCAGATACGCAGTATTTT. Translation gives CASGLYSATSGSRADTQYF. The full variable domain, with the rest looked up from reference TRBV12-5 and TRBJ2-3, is DARVTQTPRHKVTEMGQEVTMRCQPILGHNTVFWYRQTMMQGLELLAYFRNRAPLDDSGMPKDRFSAEMPDATLATLKIQPSEPRDSAVYFCASGLYSATSGSRADTQYFGPGTRLTVL.

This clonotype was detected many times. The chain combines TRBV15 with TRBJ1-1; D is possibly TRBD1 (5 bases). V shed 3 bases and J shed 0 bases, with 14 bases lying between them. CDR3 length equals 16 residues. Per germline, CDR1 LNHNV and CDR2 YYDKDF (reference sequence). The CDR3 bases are TGTGCCACCAGCAGGGAGGCAGGGACGTTGAACACTGAAGCTTTCTTT. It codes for CATSREAGTLNTEAFF.

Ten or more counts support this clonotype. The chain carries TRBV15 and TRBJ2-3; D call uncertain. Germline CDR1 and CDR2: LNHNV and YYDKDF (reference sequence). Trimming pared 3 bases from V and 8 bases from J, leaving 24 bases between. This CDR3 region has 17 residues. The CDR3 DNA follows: TGTGCCACCAGCAGCGAAAGAAGCGACACGAGCACAAGTACGCAGTATTTT. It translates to CATSSERSDTSTSTQYF.

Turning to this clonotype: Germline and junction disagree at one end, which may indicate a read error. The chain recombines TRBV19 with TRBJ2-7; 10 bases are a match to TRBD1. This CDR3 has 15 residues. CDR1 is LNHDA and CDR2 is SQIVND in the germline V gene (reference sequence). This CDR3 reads CASSVNRDRGYERYF. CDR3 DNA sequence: TGTGCCAGTAGCGTTAATCGGGACAGGGGTTACGAGCGGTACTTC.

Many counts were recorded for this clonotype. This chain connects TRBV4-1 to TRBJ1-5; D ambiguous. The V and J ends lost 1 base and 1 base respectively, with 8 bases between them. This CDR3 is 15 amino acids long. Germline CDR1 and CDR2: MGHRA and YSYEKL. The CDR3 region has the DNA TGCGCCAGCAGCCAAGGTTTAGGGAGCAATCAGCCCCAGCATTTT. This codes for CASSQGLGSNQPQHF.

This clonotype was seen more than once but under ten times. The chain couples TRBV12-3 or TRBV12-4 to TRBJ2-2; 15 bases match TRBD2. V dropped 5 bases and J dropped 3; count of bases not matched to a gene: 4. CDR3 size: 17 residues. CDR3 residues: CASSGLAGGRDTGELFF. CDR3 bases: TGTGCCAGCAGTGGACTAGCGGGGGGGCGGGACACCGGGGAGCTGTTTTTT.

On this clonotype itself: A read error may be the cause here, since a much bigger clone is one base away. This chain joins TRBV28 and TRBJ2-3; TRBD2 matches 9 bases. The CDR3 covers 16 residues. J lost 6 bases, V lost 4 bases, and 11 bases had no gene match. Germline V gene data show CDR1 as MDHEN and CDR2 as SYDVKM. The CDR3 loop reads CASSSFLSGSRDTQYF. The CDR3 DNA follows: TGTGCCAGCAGTTCATTCCTTAGCGGGAGTAGGGATACGCAGTATTTT.

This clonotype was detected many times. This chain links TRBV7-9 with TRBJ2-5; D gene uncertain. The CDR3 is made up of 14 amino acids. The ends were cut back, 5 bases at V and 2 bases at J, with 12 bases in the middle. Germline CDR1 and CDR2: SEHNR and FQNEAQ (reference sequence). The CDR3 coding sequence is TGTGCCAGCAGCCCTGACGCCCCGCAAGAGACCCAGTACTTC. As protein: CASSPDAPQETQYF.

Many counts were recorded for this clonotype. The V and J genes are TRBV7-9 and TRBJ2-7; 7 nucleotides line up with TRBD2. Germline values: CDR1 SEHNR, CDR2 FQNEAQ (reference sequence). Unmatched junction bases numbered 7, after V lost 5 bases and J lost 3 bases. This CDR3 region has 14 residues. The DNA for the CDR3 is TGTGCCAGCAGCCCGGGAGGCAGGGACTACGAGCAGTACTTC. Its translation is CASSPGGRDYEQYF.